This entry is about one TCR beta chain. Its antigen remains unidentified. The record originates from a study of OX40 agonist ivuxolimab in advanced cancers. Study details: An anti-OX40 (CD134) antibody with agonistic activity, ivuxolimab, was administered to patients. Study results and caveats: Some of the lowest clonal expansion was seen in partial responders at 0.1-3.0 mg/kg.

Sequencing used immunoSEQ multiplex PCR; TCRdb keeps in-frame clones, though not all of them. The data hold some 60,000 clones, with about 90% observed a single time. The CDR3 sequence is 13 residues long. Germline loops: CDR1 SNHLY, CDR2 FYNNEI. Trimming took off 7 bases at V and 6 bases at J, with 16 bases between the two ends. The specimen was CD4+ or CD8+ T cells sorted from blood, collected in a trial of the OX40 agonist ivuxolimab. This clonotype was sampled from an adult with an advanced solid tumor such as melanoma, head and neck, liver or kidney cancer. This chain links TRBV2 with TRBJ2-7; a weak D match, TRBD2 (5 bases). CDR3 DNA sequence: TGTGCCAGCAAGATGAGGGTTACTAGCGAGCAGTACTTC. It codes for CASKMRVTSEQYF.